Sequencing of this TCR beta chain was carried out in a study of OX40 agonist ivuxolimab in advanced cancers. Broader study findings: Clonal expansion was seen in CD4+ and CD8+ blood T cells by week 6 at 0.1 to 3.0 mg/kg.

The method was immunoSEQ multiplex PCR; TCRdb's version includes in-frame clones alone and lacks a portion of them. The sample lists about 120,000 clones; around 87% were seen once. Points on this clone: Its matching antigen is unknown.

The V and J ends lost 4 bases and 5 bases, in that order; junction bases with no gene match: 13. Germline V lookup: CDR1 LNHDA, CDR2 SQIVND (reference sequence). The CDR3 totals 16 residues. The chain employs TRBV19 and TRBJ1-1; TRBD1 matches at 7 bases. This clonotype was sampled from an adult with an advanced solid tumor such as melanoma, head and neck, liver or kidney cancer. The material was CD4+ or CD8+ T cells sorted from blood, obtained in a trial of the OX40 agonist ivuxolimab. CDR3 region: CASSTDRSRRGTEAFF. The CDR3 DNA follows: TGTGCCAGTAGTACGGACAGGAGTAGGCGAGGGACTGAAGCTTTCTTT. The full variable domain, with the rest looked up from reference TRBV19 and TRBJ1-1, is DGGITQSPKYLFRKEGQNVTLSCEQNLNHDAMYWYRQDPGQGLRLIYYSQIVNDFQKGDIAEGYSVSREKKESFPLTVTSAQKNPTAFYLCASSTDRSRRGTEAFFGQGTRLTVV.